The rows below give T cell receptor beta chains drawn from one sample of a study of blood T cell repertoires in COVID-19. Sequencing used immunoSEQ multiplex PCR; TCRdb keeps in-frame clones, though not all of them. The sample includes about 190,000 clones, nearly 90% of them seen just once. The sample consisted of peripheral blood. The receptors derive from a woman in her forties who had recovered from COVID-19. Each CDR3 is given with its conserved first and last residue. Each record gives: J gene, D gene, V gene, clone size, CDR3 protein, CDR3 DNA. A D gene is named only where the DNA matches it firmly. Clone size is given for some rows only: seen once, a few or many times, or a class if the clone is expanded.

J gene: TRBJ2-7
D gene: TRBD2
V gene: TRBV7-6
clone size: NA
CDR3 protein: CASSLTSAGGSAYSYEQYF
CDR3 DNA: TGTGCCAGCAGCTTAACTTCGGCGGGAGGGTCTGCCTACTCCTACGAGCAGTACTTC

J gene: TRBJ2-3
D gene: NA
V gene: TRBV6-2/TRBV6-3
clone size: NA
CDR3 protein: CASSWGRREPDTQYF
CDR3 DNA: TGTGCCAGCAGTTGGGGGCGGCGGGAGCCAGATACGCAGTATTTT

J gene: TRBJ2-7
D gene: NA
V gene: TRBV4-3
clone size: NA
CDR3 protein: CASSHYAESSYEQYF
CDR3 DNA: TGCGCCAGCAGCCATTATGCGGAAAGCTCCTACGAGCAGTACTTC

J gene: TRBJ2-5
D gene: NA
V gene: TRBV10-3
clone size: NA
CDR3 protein: CATRGRIQETQYF
CDR3 DNA: TGTGCCACCCGAGGGCGGATTCAAGAGACCCAGTACTTC

J gene: TRBJ2-5
D gene: NA
V gene: TRBV29-1
clone size: NA
CDR3 protein: CSVETGPGETQYF
CDR3 DNA: TGCAGCGTAGAAACAGGCCCTGGAGAGACCCAGTACTTC

J gene: TRBJ1-2
D gene: TRBD1
V gene: TRBV6-1
clone size: few
CDR3 protein: CASSEPAQGAYNTF
CDR3 DNA: TGTGCCAGCAGTGAACCGGCCCAGGGGGCCTATAACACCTTC

J gene: TRBJ1-4
D gene: NA
V gene: TRBV19
clone size: NA
CDR3 protein: CASSPLGATIEKLFF
CDR3 DNA: TGTGCCAGTAGTCCCCTTGGAGCCACGATCGAAAAACTGTTTTTT

J gene: TRBJ2-1
D gene: TRBD2
V gene: TRBV19
clone size: NA
CDR3 protein: CASSPSPRLAKRDEQFF
CDR3 DNA: TGTGCCAGTAGCCCCAGTCCCCGACTAGCGAAGCGCGATGAGCAGTTCTTC

J gene: TRBJ2-5
D gene: TRBD1
V gene: TRBV5-1
clone size: once
CDR3 protein: CASSLTGGEETQYF
CDR3 DNA: TGCGCCAGCAGCTTGACAGGGGGCGAAGAGACCCAGTACTTC

J gene: TRBJ2-7
D gene: TRBD2
V gene: TRBV14
clone size: NA
CDR3 protein: CASSQSSGEGDSYEQYF
CDR3 DNA: TGTGCCAGCAGCCAAAGCTCGGGGGAGGGTGACTCCTACGAGCAGTACTTC